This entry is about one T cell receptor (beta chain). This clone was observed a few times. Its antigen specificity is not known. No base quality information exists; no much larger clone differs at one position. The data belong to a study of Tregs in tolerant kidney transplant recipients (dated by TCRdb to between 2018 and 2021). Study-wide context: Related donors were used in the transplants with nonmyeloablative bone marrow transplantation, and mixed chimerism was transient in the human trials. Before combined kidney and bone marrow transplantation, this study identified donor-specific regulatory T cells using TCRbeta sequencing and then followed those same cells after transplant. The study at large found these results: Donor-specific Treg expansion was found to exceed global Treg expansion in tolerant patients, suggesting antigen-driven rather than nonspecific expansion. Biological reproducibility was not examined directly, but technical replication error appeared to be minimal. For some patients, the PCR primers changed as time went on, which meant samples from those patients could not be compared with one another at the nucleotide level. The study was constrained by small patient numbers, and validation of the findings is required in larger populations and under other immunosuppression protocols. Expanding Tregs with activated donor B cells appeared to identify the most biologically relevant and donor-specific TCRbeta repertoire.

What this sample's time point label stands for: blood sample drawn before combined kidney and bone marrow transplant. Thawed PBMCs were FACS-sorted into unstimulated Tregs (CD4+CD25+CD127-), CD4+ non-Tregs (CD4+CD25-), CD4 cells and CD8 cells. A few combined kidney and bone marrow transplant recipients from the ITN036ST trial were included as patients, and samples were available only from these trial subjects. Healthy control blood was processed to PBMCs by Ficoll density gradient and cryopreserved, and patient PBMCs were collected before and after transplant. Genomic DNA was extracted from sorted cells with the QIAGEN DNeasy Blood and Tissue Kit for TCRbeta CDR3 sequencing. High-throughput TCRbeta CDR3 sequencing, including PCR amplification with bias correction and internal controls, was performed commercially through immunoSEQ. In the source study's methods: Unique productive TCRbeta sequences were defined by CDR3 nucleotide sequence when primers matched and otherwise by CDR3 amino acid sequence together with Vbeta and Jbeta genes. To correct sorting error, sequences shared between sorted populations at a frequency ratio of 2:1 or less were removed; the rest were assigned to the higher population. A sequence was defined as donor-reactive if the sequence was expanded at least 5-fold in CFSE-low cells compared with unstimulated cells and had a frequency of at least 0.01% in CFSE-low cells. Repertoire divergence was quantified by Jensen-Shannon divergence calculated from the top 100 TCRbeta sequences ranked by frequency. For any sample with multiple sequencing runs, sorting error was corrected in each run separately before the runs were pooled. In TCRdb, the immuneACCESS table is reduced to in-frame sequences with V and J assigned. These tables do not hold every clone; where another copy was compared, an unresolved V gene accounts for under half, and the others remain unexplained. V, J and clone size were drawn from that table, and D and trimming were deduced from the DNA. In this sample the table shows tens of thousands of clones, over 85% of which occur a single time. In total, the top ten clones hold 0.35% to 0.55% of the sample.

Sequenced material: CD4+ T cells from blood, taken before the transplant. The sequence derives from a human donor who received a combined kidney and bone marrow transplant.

Read as DNA, the sequence is TGTGCTAGTGCCACCGGGATGGGCGAGCAGTACTTC. This gives the protein CASATGMGEQYF. The chain employs TRBV12-5 and TRBJ2-7; the D gene is perhaps TRBD2, on 5 matching bases. V is cut by 7 bases and J by 6 bases, and the space between the germline ends is 13 bases. As encoded in the germline V gene, CDR1 is LGHNT while CDR2 is FRNRAP. Its CDR3 holds 12 amino acids, cysteine through phenylalanine. CDR3 DNA only is kept here, 36 bases in frame from base 1. Reference TRBV12-5 and TRBJ2-7 genes cover what lies past the CDR3, so the full variable domain is DARVTQTPRHKVTEMGQEVTMRCQPILGHNTVFWYRQTMMQGLELLAYFRNRAPLDDSGMPKDRFSAEMPDATLATLKIQPSEPRDSAVYFCASATGMGEQYFGPGTRLTVT.